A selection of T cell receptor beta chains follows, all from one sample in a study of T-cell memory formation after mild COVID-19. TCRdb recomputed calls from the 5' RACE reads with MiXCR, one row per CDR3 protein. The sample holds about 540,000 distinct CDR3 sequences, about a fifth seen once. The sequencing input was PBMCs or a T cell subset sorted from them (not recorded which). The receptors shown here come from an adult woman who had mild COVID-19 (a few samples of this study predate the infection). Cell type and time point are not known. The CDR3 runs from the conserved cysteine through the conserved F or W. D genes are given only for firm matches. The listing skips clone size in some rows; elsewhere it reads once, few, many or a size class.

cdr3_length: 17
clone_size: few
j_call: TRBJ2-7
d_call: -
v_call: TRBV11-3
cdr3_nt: TGTGCCAGCAGCTTATTGAGGCGGGACAAGGGACCCTACGAGCAGTACTTC
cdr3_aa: CASSLLRRDKGPYEQYF

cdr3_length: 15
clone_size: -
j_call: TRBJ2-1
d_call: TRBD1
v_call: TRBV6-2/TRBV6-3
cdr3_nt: TGTGCCAGCAGTCTCGGACAGGGACGTTTGCATGAGCAGTTCTTC
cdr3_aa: CASSLGQGRLHEQFF

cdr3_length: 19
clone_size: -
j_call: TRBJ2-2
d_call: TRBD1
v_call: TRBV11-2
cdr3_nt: TGTGCCAGCAGCAGGACAGGGCTCAGGGGCTACTCGAACACCGGGGAGCTGTTTTTT
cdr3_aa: CASSRTGLRGYSNTGELFF

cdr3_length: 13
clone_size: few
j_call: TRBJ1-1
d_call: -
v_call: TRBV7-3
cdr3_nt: TGTGCCAGCAGCTTAACCCGGGACATCCCAGCTTTCTTT
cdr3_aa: CASSLTRDIPAFF

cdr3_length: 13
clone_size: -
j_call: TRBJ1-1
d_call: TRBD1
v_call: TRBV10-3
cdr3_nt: TGTGCCATCAGGGCAGGACAGGGGAATGAAGCTTTCTTT
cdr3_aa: CAIRAGQGNEAFF

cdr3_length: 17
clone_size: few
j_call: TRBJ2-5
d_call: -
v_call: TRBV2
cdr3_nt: TGTGCCAGCAGTGAACGGGGGCCCACCACCCTCGGGGAGACCCAGTACTTC
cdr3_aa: CASSERGPTTLGETQYF

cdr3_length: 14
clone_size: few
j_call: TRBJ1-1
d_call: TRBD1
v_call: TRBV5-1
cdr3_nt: TGCGCCAGCAGCCCGGGACAGTTGAACCTTGGAGCTTTCTTT
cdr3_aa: CASSPGQLNLGAFF

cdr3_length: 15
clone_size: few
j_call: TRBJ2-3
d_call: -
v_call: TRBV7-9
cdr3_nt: TGTGCCAGCAGCCACCGGGACTTAAGCACAGATACGCAGTATTTT
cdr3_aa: CASSHRDLSTDTQYF

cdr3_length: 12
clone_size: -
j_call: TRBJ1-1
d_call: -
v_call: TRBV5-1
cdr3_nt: TGCGCCAGCGCCCAGGAGGGTCTTAAAGCTTTCTTT
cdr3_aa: CASAQEGLKAFF

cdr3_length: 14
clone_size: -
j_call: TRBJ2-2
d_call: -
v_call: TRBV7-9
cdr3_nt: TGTGCCAGCAGACCGGACAGTGGACACGGGGAGCTGTTTTTT
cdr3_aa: CASRPDSGHGELFF

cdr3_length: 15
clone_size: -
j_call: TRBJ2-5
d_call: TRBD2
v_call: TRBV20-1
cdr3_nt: TGCAGTGCTAGGGAGGGTAGCGGGAGACAAGAGACCCAGTACTTC
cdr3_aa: CSAREGSGRQETQYF

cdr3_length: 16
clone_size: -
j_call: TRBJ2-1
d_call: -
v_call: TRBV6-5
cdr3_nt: TGTGCCAGCAGTTACGGGGTGGTTAGCTCCTACAATGAGCAGTTCTTC
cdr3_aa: CASSYGVVSSYNEQFF

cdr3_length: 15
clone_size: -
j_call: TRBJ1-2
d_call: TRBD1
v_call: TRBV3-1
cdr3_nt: TGTGCCAGCAGTCTTACCGGGACAGGGTCGAAAGGCTACACCTTC
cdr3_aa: CASSLTGTGSKGYTF

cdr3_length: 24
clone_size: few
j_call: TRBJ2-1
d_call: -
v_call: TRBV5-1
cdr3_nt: TGCGCCAGCAGCTTGGCCCCGGGGGCGACGGGTCTTGTCGGTAGCGGTTCCACCTACAATGAGCAGTTCTTC
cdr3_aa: CASSLAPGATGLVGSGSTYNEQFF

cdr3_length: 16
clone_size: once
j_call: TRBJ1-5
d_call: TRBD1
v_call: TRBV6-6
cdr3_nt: TGTGCCAGCAGTTCGACCGGGACAGGGGGCAGTCAGCCCCAGCATTTT
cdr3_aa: CASSSTGTGGSQPQHF

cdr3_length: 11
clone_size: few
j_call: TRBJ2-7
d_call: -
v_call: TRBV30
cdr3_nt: TGTGCCTGGAGCGATATCTACGAGCAGTACTTC
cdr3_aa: CAWSDIYEQYF

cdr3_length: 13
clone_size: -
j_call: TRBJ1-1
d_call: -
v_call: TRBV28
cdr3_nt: TGTGCCAGCAGACCAGGGGTGGGAACTGAAGCTTTCTTT
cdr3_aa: CASRPGVGTEAFF

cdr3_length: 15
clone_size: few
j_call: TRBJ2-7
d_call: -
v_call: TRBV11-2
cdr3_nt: TGTGCCAGCAGCTTACATCAGGGAAGGGGCTACGAGCAGTACTTC
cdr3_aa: CASSLHQGRGYEQYF

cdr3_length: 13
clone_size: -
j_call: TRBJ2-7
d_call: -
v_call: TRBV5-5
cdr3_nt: TGTGCCAGCATCTCCGACGGTCACTACGAGCAGTACTTC
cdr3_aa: CASISDGHYEQYF

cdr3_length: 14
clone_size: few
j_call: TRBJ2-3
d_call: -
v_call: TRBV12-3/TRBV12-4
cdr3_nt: TGTGCCAGCAGGGTCGGAGGGGGCACAGATACGCAGTATTTT
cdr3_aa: CASRVGGGTDTQYF

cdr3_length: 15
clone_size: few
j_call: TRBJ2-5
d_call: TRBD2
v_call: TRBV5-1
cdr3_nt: TGCGCCAGCAGCTTGGACGGGAGGTCCCAAGAGACCCAGTACTTC
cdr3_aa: CASSLDGRSQETQYF

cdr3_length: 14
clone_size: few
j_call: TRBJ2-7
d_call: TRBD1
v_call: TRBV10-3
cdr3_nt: TGTGCCATCAGTGAGTCGACAGGGGCCTACGAGCAGTACTTC
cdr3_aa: CAISESTGAYEQYF

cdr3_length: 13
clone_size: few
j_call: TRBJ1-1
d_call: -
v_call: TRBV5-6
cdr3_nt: TGTGCCAGCAGCTTCCTACAGGGAGCACAGGCTTTCTTT
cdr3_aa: CASSFLQGAQAFF

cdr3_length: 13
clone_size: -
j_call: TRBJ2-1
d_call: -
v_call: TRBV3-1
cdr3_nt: TGTGCCAGCAGCCCCCAACTAGACAATGAGCAGTTCTTC
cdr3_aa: CASSPQLDNEQFF

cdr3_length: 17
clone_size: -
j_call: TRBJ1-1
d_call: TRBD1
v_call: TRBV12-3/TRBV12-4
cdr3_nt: TGTGCCAGCAGGCACAGGGGCCTCAAGCCCAGTAACACTGAAGCTTTCTTT
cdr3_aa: CASRHRGLKPSNTEAFF

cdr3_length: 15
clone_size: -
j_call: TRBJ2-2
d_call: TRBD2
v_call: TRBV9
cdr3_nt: TGTGCCAGCAGCGTAGCAGGCGGGGGCACCGGGGAGCTGTTTTTT
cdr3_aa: CASSVAGGGTGELFF

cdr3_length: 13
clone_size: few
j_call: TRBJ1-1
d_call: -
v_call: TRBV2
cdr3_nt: TGTGCCTCCGGGGGCACAATGAACACTGAAGCTTTCTTT
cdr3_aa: CASGGTMNTEAFF

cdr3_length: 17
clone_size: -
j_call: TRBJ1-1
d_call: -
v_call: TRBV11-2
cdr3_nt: TGTGCCAGCAGCTTACGGGGTCGGGGTTACATGAACACTGAAGCTTTCTTT
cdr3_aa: CASSLRGRGYMNTEAFF

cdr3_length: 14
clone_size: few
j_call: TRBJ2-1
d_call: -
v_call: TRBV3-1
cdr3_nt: TGTGCCAGCAGCCATTATCCTCCCCACAATGAGCAGTTCTTC
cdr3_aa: CASSHYPPHNEQFF

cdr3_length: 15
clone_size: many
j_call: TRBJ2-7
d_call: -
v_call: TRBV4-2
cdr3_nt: TGTGCCAGCAGCCAACAACCGGGACAAGCCTACGAGCAGTACTTC
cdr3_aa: CASSQQPGQAYEQYF

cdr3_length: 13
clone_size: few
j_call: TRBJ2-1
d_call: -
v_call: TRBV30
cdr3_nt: TGTGCCTGGAGTGAGCGGCCCTACAATGAGCAGTTCTTC
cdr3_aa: CAWSERPYNEQFF

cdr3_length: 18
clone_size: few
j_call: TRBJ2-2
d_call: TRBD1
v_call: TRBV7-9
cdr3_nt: TGTGCCAGCAGCTTACCCCTAGGACAGGGGAAGGACACCGGGGAGCTGTTTTTT
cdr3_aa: CASSLPLGQGKDTGELFF

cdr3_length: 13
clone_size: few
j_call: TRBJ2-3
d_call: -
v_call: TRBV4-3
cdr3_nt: TGCGCCAGCAGCCAAGAATTGGGCGGGCAGCAGTATTTT
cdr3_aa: CASSQELGGQQYF

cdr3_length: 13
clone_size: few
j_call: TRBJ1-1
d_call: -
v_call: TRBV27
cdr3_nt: TGTGCCAGCATGAGGGCTTCTAACACTGAAGCTTTCTTT
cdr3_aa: CASMRASNTEAFF

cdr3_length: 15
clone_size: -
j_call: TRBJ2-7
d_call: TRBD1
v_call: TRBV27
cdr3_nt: TGTGCCAGCAGGAAGCCGGGACAGGGCGGCTACGAGCAGTACTTC
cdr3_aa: CASRKPGQGGYEQYF

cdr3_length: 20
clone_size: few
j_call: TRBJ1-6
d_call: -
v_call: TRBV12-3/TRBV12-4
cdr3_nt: TGTGCCAGCAGTTTAGCTTGGGTCCCAGGGAGCCGTCGAATAGATTCACCCCTCCACTTT
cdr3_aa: CASSLAWVPGSRRIDSPLHF

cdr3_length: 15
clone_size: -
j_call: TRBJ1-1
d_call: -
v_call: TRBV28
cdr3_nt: TGTGCCAGCAGTTTGCTACAGGGCTTGAACACTGAAGCTTTCTTT
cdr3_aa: CASSLLQGLNTEAFF

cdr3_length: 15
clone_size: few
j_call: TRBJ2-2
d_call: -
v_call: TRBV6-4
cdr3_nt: TGTGCCAGCAGCAGGGACGGTCGGAACACCGGGGAGCTGTTTTTT
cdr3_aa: CASSRDGRNTGELFF

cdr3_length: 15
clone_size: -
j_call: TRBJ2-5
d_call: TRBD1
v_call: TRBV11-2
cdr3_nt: TGTGCCAGCAGGGCTTACACAGGGGGCGGAGAGACCCAGTACTTC
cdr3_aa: CASRAYTGGGETQYF

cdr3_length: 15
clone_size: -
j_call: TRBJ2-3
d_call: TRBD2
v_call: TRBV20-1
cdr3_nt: TGCAGTGCGGAGCCTAGCGGGGGGTACACAGATACGCAGTATTTT
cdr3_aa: CSAEPSGGYTDTQYF

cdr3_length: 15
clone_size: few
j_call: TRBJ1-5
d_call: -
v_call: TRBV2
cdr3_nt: TGTGCCAGCAGTGACAGGCAGGGCTTTGGTCAGCCCCAGCATTTT
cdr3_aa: CASSDRQGFGQPQHF

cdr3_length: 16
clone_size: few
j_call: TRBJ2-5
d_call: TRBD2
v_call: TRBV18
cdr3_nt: TGTGCCAGCTCTCAGCTTTCGGGGACTAACCAAGAGACCCAGTACTTC
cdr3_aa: CASSQLSGTNQETQYF

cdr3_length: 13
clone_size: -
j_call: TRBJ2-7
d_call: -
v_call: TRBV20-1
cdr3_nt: TGCAGGACTACGGGGCCGAGCTCCTACGAGCAGTACTTC
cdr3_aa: CRTTGPSSYEQYF

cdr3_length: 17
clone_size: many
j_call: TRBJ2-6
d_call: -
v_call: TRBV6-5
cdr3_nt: TGTGCCAGCAGTAAACAGATCTCCTCCTCTGGGGCCAACGTCCTGACTTTC
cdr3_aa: CASSKQISSSGANVLTF

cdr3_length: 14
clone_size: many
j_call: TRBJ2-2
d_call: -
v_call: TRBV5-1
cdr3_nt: TGCGCCAGCAGCACGGGTCCTGACACCGGGGAGCTGTTTTTT
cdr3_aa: CASSTGPDTGELFF

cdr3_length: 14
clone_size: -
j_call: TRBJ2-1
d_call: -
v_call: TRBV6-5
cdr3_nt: TGTGCCAGCAGCTCCCATGGCGACTACAATGAGCAGTTATTC
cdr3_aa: CASSSHGDYNEQLF

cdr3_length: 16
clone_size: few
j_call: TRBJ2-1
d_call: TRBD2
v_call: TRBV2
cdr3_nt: TGTGCCAGCAGTGAATCTCCGGGACTAGCGTACGATGAGCAGTTCTTC
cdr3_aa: CASSESPGLAYDEQFF

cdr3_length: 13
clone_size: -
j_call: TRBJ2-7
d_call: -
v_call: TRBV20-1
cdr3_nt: TGCAGTGCTTACGGGACATCGTTCTACGAGCAGTACTTC
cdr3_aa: CSAYGTSFYEQYF

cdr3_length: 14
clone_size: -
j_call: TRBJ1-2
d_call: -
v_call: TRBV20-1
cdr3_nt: TGCAGTGCTAGTCCTGCCCCCACAATTTCCGGCTACACCTTC
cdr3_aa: CSASPAPTISGYTF

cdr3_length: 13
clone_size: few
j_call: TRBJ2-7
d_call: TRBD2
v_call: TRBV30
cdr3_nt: TGTGCCTGGACGACTAGCGGGGGAGCTGAGCAGTACTTC
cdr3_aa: CAWTTSGGAEQYF

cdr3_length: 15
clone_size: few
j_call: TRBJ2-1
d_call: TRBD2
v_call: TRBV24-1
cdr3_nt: TGTGCCACCAGCCCCGGGACTAGCGGGGGGAATGAGCAGTTCTTC
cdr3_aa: CATSPGTSGGNEQFF

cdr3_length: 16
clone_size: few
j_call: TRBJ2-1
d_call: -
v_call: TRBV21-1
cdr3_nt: TGTGCCAGCATCCCCAGGCTAGCGGGAGCGGACAATGAGCAGTTCTTC
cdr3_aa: CASIPRLAGADNEQFF

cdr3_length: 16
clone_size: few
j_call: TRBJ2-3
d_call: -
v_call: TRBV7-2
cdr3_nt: -
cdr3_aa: CASSLAPTFGADTQYF

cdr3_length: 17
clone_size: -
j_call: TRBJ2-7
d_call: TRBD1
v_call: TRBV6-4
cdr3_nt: TGTGCCAGCAGTGTCTACTCCGAGGACAGGCCCCCCTACGAGCAGTACTTC
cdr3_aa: CASSVYSEDRPPYEQYF

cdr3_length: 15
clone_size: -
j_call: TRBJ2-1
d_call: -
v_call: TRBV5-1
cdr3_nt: TGCGCCAGCAGCTTGGAGAACAGACCCTACAATGAGCAGTTCTTC
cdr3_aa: CASSLENRPYNEQFF